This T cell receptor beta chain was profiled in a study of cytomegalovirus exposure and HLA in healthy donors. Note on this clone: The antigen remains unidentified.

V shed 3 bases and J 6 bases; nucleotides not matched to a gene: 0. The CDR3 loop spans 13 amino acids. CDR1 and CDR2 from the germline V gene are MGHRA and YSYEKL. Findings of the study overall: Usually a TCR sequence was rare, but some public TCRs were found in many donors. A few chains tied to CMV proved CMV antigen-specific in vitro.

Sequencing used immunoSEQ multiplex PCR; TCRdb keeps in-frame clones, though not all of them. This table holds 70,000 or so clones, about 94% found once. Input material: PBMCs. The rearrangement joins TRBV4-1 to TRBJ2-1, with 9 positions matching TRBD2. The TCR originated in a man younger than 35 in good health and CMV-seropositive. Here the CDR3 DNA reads TGCGCCAGCAGCCATAGCGGGAGCAATGAGCAGTTCTTC. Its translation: CASSHSGSNEQFF.